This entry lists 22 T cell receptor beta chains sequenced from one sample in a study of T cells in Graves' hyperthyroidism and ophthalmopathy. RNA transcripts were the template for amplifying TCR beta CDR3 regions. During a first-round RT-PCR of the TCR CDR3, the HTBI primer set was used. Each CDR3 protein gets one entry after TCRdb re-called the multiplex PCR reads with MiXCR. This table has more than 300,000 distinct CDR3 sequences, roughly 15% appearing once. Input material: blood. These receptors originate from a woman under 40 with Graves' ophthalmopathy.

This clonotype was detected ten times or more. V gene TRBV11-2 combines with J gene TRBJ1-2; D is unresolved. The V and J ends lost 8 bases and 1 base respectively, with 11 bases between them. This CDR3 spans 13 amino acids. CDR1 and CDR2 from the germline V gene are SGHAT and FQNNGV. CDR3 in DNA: TGTGCCAGCTCGGCGGGGTTTAACTATGGCTACACCTTC. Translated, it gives CASSAGFNYGYTF.

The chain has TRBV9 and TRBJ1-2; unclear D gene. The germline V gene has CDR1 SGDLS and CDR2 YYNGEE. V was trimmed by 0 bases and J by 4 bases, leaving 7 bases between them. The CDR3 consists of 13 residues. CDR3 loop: CASSVDPIYGYTF. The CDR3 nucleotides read TGTGCCAGCAGCGTAGACCCGATCTATGGCTACACCTTC.

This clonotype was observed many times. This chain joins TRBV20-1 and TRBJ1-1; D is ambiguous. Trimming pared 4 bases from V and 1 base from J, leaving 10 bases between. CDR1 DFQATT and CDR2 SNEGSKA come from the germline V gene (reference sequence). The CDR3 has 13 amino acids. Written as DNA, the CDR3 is TGCAGTGCTATCGGACGGGGGAACACTGAAGCTTTCTTT. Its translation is CSAIGRGNTEAFF.

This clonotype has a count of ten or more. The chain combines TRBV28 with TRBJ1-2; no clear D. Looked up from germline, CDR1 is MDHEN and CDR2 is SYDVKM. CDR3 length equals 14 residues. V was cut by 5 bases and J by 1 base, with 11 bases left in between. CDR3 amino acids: CASSHPLINYGYTF. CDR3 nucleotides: TGTGCCAGCAGTCACCCCCTCATTAACTATGGCTACACCTTC.

CDR3 region: CASNLQGPVYEQYF. The CDR3 nucleotides are TGTGCCAGCAATCTCCAGGGGCCGGTCTACGAGCAGTACTTC. The rearrangement links TRBV2 to TRBJ2-7; a possible D gene is TRBD1 (6 bases). Per germline, CDR1 SNHLY and CDR2 FYNNEI. The CDR3 is made up of 14 amino acids. V was trimmed by 7 bases and J by 3 bases, leaving 16 bases between them.

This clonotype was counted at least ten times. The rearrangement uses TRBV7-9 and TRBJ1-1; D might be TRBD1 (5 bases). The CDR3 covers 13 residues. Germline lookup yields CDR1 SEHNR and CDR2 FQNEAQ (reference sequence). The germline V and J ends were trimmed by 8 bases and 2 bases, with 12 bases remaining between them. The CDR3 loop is CASGRRDNTEAFF. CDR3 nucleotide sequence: TGTGCCAGCGGACGCAGGGATAACACTGAAGCTTTCTTT.

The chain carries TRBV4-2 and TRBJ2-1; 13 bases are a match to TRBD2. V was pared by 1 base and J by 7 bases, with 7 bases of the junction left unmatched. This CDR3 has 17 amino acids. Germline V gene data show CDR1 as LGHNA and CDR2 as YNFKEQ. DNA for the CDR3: TGTGCCAGCAGCCAAGTTACTAGCGGGGGGGCCTTTAATGAGCAGTTCTTC. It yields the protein CASSQVTSGGAFNEQFF.

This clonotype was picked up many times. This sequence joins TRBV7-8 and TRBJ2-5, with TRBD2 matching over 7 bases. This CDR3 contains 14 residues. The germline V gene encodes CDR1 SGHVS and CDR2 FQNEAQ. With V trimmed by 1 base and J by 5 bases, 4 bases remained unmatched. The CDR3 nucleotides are TGTGCCAGCAGCTTAGTGGGGGGGAGGGAGACCCAGTACTTC. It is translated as CASSLVGGRETQYF.

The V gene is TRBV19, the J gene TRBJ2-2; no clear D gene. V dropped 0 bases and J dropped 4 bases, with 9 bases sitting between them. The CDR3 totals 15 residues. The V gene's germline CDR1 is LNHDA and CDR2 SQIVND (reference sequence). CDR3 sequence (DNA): TGTGCCAGTAGTATAGATCCGGGTCTCACCGGGGAGCTGTTTTTT. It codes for CASSIDPGLTGELFF.

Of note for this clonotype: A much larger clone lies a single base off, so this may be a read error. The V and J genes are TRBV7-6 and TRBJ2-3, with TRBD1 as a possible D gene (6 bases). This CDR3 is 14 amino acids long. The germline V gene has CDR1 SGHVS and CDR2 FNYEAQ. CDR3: CAISLSQGSPTQYF. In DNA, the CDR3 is TGTGCCATCAGCTTATCCCAGGGGAGCCCCACGCAGTATTTT. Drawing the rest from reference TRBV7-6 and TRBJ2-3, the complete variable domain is GAGVSQSPRYKVTKRGQDVALRCDPISGHVSLYWYRQALGQGPEFLTYFNYEAQQDKSGLPNDRFSAERPEGSISTLTIQRTEQRDSAMYRCAISLSQGSPTQYFGPGTRLTVL.

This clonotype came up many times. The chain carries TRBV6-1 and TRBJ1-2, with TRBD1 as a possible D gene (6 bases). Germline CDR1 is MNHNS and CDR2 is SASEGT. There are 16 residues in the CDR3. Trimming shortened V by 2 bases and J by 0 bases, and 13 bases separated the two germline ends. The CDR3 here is CASSEQGRYSNYGYTF. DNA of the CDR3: TGTGCCAGCAGTGAACAGGGGCGGTACTCTAACTATGGCTACACCTTC.

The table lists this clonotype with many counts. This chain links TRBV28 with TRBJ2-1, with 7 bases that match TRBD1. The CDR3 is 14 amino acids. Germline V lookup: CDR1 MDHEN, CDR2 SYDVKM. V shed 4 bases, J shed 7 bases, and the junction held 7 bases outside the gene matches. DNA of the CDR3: TGTGCCAGCAGTTGGGCCGTCAGGGGGAATGAGCAGTTCTTC. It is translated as CASSWAVRGNEQFF.

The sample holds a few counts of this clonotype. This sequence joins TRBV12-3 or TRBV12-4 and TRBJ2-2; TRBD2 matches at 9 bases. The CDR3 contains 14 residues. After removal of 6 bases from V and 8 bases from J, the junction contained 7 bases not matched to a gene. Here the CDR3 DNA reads TGTGCCAGCAGGCCGGGACTAGCAGTAGGGGAGCTGTTTTTT. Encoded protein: CASRPGLAVGELFF.

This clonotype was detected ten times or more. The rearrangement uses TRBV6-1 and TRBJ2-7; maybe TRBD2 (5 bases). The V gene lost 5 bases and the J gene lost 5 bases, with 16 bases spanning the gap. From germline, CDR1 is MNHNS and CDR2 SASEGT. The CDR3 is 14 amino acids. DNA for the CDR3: TGTGCCAGCAGTTCCGGGGTGGGTAGCAACGAGCAGTACTTC. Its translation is CASSSGVGSNEQYF.

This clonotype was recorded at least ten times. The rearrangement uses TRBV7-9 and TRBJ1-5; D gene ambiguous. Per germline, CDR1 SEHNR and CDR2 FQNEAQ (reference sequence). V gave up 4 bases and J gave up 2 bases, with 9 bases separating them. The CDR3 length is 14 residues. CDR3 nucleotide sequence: TGTGCCAGCAGCTCTAATTGGGGCAATCAGCCCCAGCATTTT. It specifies CASSSNWGNQPQHF. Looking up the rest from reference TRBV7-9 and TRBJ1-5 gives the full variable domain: DTGVSQNPRHKITKRGQNVTFRCDPISEHNRLYWYRQTLGQGPEFLTYFQNEAQLEKSRLLSDRFSAERPKGSFSTLEIQRTEQGDSAMYLCASSSNWGNQPQHFGDGTRLSIL.

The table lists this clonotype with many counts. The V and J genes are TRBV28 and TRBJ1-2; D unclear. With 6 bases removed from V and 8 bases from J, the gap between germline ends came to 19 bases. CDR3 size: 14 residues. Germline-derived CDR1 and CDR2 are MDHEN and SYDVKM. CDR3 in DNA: TGTGCCAGCAGATCCACCACCGCGAGGAGAGGCTACACCTTC. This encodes CASRSTTARRGYTF.

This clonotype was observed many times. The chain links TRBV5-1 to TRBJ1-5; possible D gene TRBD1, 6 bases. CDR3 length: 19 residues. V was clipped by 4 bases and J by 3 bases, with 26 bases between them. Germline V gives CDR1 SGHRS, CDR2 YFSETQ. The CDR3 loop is CASSPGVRGVGEPNQPQHF. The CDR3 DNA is TGCGCCAGCAGCCCTGGAGTCAGGGGTGTTGGGGAGCCCAATCAGCCCCAGCATTTT.

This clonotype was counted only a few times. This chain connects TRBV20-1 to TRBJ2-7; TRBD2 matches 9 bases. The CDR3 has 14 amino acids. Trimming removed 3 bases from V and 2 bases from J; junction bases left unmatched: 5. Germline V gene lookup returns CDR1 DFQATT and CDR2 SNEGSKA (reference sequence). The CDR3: CSASVLAGTYEQYF. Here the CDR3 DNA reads TGCAGTGCTAGTGTTCTAGCGGGGACCTACGAGCAGTACTTC.

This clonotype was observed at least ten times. For the CDR3, the DNA is TGCGCCAGCAGCCAAGATGACCGGGAGGGCACTGAAGCTTTCTTT. Residues: CASSQDDREGTEAFF. The chain carries TRBV4-1 and TRBJ1-1; no reliable D call. V lost 0 bases, J lost 4 bases, and 12 bases lay in between. Germline loops: CDR1 MGHRA, CDR2 YSYEKL. The CDR3 runs 15 residues.

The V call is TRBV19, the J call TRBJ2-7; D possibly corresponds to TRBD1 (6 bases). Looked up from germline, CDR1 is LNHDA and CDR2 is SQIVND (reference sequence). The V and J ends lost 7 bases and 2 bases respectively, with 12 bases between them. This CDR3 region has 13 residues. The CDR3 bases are TGTGCCAGTAAGGGGGACCGAACCTACGAGCAGTACTTC. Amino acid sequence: CASKGDRTYEQYF.

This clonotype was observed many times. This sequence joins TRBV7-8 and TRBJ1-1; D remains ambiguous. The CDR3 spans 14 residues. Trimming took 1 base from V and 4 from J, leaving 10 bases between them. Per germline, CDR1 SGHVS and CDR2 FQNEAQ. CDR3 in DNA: TGTGCCAGCAGCTTAGTTAGGGTTTCCACTGAAGCTTTCTTT. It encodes CASSLVRVSTEAFF.

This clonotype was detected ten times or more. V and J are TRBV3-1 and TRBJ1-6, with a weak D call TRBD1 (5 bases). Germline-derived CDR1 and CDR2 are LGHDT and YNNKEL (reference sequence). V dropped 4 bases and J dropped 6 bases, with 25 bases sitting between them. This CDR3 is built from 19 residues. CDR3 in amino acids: CASSLGALSGFNPNSPLHF. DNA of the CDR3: TGTGCCAGCAGCCTTGGGGCGTTGAGCGGGTTTAATCCTAATTCACCCCTCCACTTT.